These 19 T cell receptor beta chains were all obtained from the same sample, sequenced in a study of identifying expanded T cells in peripheral blood. Sequencing used immunoSEQ multiplex PCR; TCRdb keeps in-frame clones, though not all of them. The sample has over 45,000 clones; around four fifths are singletons. The specimen was blood. The receptors derive from a person between 18 and 75 years old in good health.

The chain combines TRBV6-1 with TRBJ2-3; tentatively, D is TRBD2 (6 bases). The CDR3 runs to 14 residues. CDR1 and CDR2 from the germline V gene are MNHNS and SASEGT. V was pared by 3 bases and J by 2 bases, with 9 bases between. The CDR3 loop reads CASSDGGTTDTQYF. CDR3 coding DNA: TGTGCCAGCAGTGACGGGGGAACCACAGATACGCAGTATTTT.

This chain links TRBV9 with TRBJ1-1; no reliable D call. The V end lost 0 bases, the J end lost 6 bases, and 12 bases lay between the germline ends. Germline V lookup: CDR1 SGDLS, CDR2 YYNGEE. This CDR3 is 14 amino acids long. CDR3: CASSVVMDPAEAFF. The CDR3 coding sequence is TGTGCCAGCAGCGTAGTCATGGACCCAGCTGAAGCTTTCTTT.

This clone was counted once. The sample has other DNA sequences that encode this CDR3 too. V usage is TRBV7-2 and J usage is TRBJ2-7, with D maybe TRBD2 (5 bases). The CDR3 runs to 15 residues. CDR1 is SGHTA, CDR2 FQGNSA, per germline. Trimming removed 4 bases from V and 3 bases from J, with 16 bases in between. CDR3 amino acids: CASSSSSAFNYEQYF. Written as DNA, the CDR3 is TGTGCCAGCAGCTCAAGTAGCGCGTTCAACTACGAGCAGTACTTC. Filled out from reference TRBV7-2 and TRBJ2-7, the complete variable domain reads GAGVSQSPSNKVTEKGKDVELRCDPISGHTALYWYRQSLGQGLEFLIYFQGNSAPDKSGLPSDRFSAERTGGSVSTLTIQRTQQEDSAVYLCASSSSSAFNYEQYFGPGTRLTVT.

The chain uses TRBV5-6 and TRBJ1-2, with 8 positions matching TRBD1. The ends lost 2 bases at V and 5 bases at J; junction bases unmatched: 8. This CDR3 contains 15 residues. The germline V gene encodes CDR1 SGHDT and CDR2 YYEEEE. The CDR3, as DNA: TGTGCCAGCAGCTTATCCCCAGGGGGCGAGTATGGCTACACCTTC. Amino acid sequence: CASSLSPGGEYGYTF.

The chain employs TRBV5-1 and TRBJ1-2; D uncertain. Germline CDR1 reads SGHRS; CDR2 reads YFSETQ. This CDR3 region has 12 residues. V was pared by 0 bases and J by 4 bases, with 4 bases between. The CDR3 sequence: CASSLGSYGYTF. CDR3 nucleotides: TGCGCCAGCAGCTTGGGGAGCTATGGCTACACCTTC.

This clone was seen a single time. The V call is TRBV7-8, the J call TRBJ2-7, with D tentatively TRBD1 (6 bases). This CDR3 spans 16 amino acids. V lost 5 bases and J lost 1, with 18 bases in between. The germline CDR1 and CDR2 sequences are SGHVS and FQNEAQ. Here the CDR3 reads CASSPLPPTGSYEQYF. For the CDR3, the DNA is TGTGCCAGCAGCCCGCTTCCTCCGACAGGATCCTACGAGCAGTACTTC.

The chain uses TRBV4-1 and TRBJ2-1, with 7 bases identical to TRBD2. Losses at the gene ends were 4 bases for V and 8 bases for J; bases not matched to a gene: 8. This CDR3 has 14 amino acids. The germline V gene encodes CDR1 MGHRA and CDR2 YSYEKL. CDR3 coding DNA: TGCGCCAGCAGCCCCGAGAGACTAGCCTATGAGCAGTTCTTC. As protein: CASSPERLAYEQFF.

This clone has ten or more counts. The gene calls are TRBV7-9 and TRBJ2-6, with a possible D match to TRBD1 (6 bases). V was shortened by 5 bases and J by 0 bases, with 20 bases between the two germline ends. Germline CDR1 reads SEHNR; CDR2 reads FQNEAQ (reference sequence). CDR3 size: 19 residues. CDR3 loop: CASSPRRTADSSGANVLTF. DNA for the CDR3: TGTGCCAGCAGCCCACGCCGGACAGCGGATTCCTCTGGGGCCAACGTCCTGACTTTC.

The chain uses TRBV7-9 and TRBJ1-5; TRBD1 might be the D (6 bases). The CDR3 runs 17 residues. The V gene's germline CDR1 is SEHNR and CDR2 FQNEAQ (reference sequence). The germline V and J ends were trimmed by 4 bases and 0 bases, with 16 bases remaining between them. The CDR3 loop reads CASSSSGTQYSNQPQHF. In nucleotides, the CDR3 is TGTGCCAGCAGCTCGTCCGGGACACAATATAGCAATCAGCCCCAGCATTTT. Full variable domain (remainder filled in from reference TRBV7-9 and TRBJ1-5): DTGVSQNPRHKITKRGQNVTFRCDPISEHNRLYWYRQTLGQGPEFLTYFQNEAQLEKSRLLSDRFSAERPKGSFSTLEIQRTEQGDSAMYLCASSSSGTQYSNQPQHFGDGTRLSIL.

A few counts support this clone. The gene calls are TRBV2 and TRBJ1-2; 11 bases match TRBD1. The CDR3 consists of 14 residues. V shed 6 bases and J 5 bases; nucleotides not matched to a gene: 5. Germline-derived CDR1 and CDR2 are SNHLY and FYNNEI. The CDR3 loop reads CASRLGQGAYGYTF. The DNA of the CDR3 is TGTGCCAGCAGGCTCGGACAGGGGGCATATGGCTACACCTTC.

V and J are TRBV14 and TRBJ1-1, with D possibly TRBD1 on 5 matching bases. CDR3 length: 14 residues. Germline lookup yields CDR1 SGHDN and CDR2 FVKESK. Trimming cost V 1 base and J 1 base, with 7 bases left between them. The CDR3 sequence: CASSQGQWNTEAFF. The CDR3 bases are TGTGCCAGCAGCCAAGGACAGTGGAACACTGAAGCTTTCTTT.

V gene TRBV10-2 combines with J gene TRBJ1-4, with TRBD1 matching over 7 bases. Germline CDR1 is WSHSY and CDR2 is SAAADI. The CDR3 loop spans 14 amino acids. The trim removed 5 bases at V and 4 bases at J, leaving 4 bases unmatched. Written as DNA, the CDR3 is TGCGCCAGCAGTCGGGACAGCTTTAATGAAAAACTGTTTTTT. Translation gives CASSRDSFNEKLFF.

The chain has TRBV5-4 and TRBJ1-4; D is undetermined. CDR3 length equals 16 residues. Germline CDR1 reads SGHNT; CDR2 reads YYREEE (reference sequence). The ends were cut back, 5 bases at V and 4 bases at J, with 18 bases in the middle. CDR3 DNA: TGTGCCAGCAGTAGCGGTCCCAGGCTCGATAATGAAAAACTGTTTTTT. Translated: CASSSGPRLDNEKLFF.

V and J are TRBV6-1 and TRBJ1-6; D may be TRBD1 (5 bases). Trimming removed 7 bases at V and 7 bases at J, with 17 bases between. CDR3 length: 15 residues. The germline V gene has CDR1 MNHNS and CDR2 SASEGT. This CDR3 is CASKGRRNVNSPLHF. The CDR3 nucleotides are TGTGCCAGCAAGGGACGGCGGAACGTAAATTCACCCCTCCACTTT.

The genes are TRBV7-3 and TRBJ2-1, with D perhaps matching TRBD1 (6 bases). The germline CDR1 and CDR2 sequences are SGHTA and FQGTGA. Trimming removed 2 bases from V and 5 bases from J, with 10 bases in between. The CDR3 contains 14 residues. For the CDR3, the DNA is TGTGCCAGCAGCTTAGTGGGGGCGGACAATGAGCAGTTCTTC. Its protein is CASSLVGADNEQFF. The full variable domain, completed using reference TRBV7-3 and TRBJ2-1, is GAGVSQTPSNKVTEKGKYVELRCDPISGHTALYWYRQSLGQGPEFLIYFQGTGAADDSGLPNDRFFAVRPEGSVSTLKIQRTERGDSAVYLCASSLVGADNEQFFGPGTRLTVL.

The chain joins TRBV18 to TRBJ1-2; 10 nucleotides align to TRBD1. Germline V gene data show CDR1 as KGHSH and CDR2 as LQKENI. V lost 6 bases and J lost 0; bases outside the gene matches: 7. The CDR3 is made up of 16 amino acids. The CDR3 sequence: CASSPGQGSANYGYTF. CDR3 sequence (DNA): TGTGCCAGCTCTCCGGGACAGGGGTCGGCTAACTATGGCTACACCTTC.

The chain couples TRBV6-5 to TRBJ2-7, with D perhaps matching TRBD2 (5 bases). The CDR3 length is 15 residues. V shed 4 bases and J shed 1 base, with 14 bases lying between them. Germline CDR1 MNHEY, CDR2 SVGAGI. Here the CDR3 DNA reads TGTGCCAGCAGTTCTGGCCAAGGAGGTTCCTACGAGCAGTACGTC. Residues: CASSSGQGGSYEQYV.

This chain uses TRBV23-1 with TRBJ2-5, with 10 bases identical to TRBD2. TRBV23-1 is treated as an ORF (open reading frame) with a function not yet certain. The CDR3 has 20 amino acids. The J segment lost 3 bases and the V segment lost 2 bases, leaving 18 bases of the junction unmatched. The CDR3 coding sequence is TGCGCCAGCAGTCAAATGTTAGCGGGAGGCCCTGACCCTTTTAAAGAGACCCAGTACTTC. The encoded protein is CASSQMLAGGPDPFKETQYF.

The chain uses TRBV7-8 and TRBJ2-1; unclear D gene. Germline values: CDR1 SGHVS, CDR2 FQNEAQ. The CDR3 is 14 residues long. V was shortened by 6 bases and J by 5 bases, with 14 bases between the two germline ends. CDR3 in amino acids: CASRTWATDNEQFF. Here the CDR3 DNA reads TGTGCCAGCAGGACTTGGGCGACCGACAATGAGCAGTTCTTC. Full variable domain (remainder filled in from reference TRBV7-8 and TRBJ2-1): GAGVSQSPRYKVAKRGQDVALRCDPISGHVSLFWYQQALGQGPEFLTYFQNEAQLDKSGLPSDRFFAERPEGSVSTLKIQRTQQEDSAVYLCASRTWATDNEQFFGPGTRLTVL.